This T cell receptor beta chain was retrieved from a study of blood T cell repertoires in COVID-19. Seattle-derived patients entered the study during active infection and were followed longitudinally. The J segment lost 6 bases and the V segment lost 4 bases, leaving 6 bases of the junction unmatched. CDR1 and CDR2 from the germline V gene are KGHDR and SFDVKD. This CDR3 region has 14 residues. Assay: immunoSEQ multiplex PCR; the TCRdb copy retains only in-frame clones and omits some. This table has roughly 250,000 clones, roughly nine tenths appearing once. The source material was peripheral blood. This sequence joins TRBV24-1 and TRBJ2-7; 9 bases map to TRBD1. This receptor was taken from a woman aged 25-40 years with COVID-19, enrolled during active disease. This CDR3 is CATSDPGTGSEQYF. The CDR3 bases are TGTGCCACCAGTGACCCAGGGACAGGGAGCGAGCAGTACTTC.